This T cell receptor (beta chain) appears in the sequencing data of a study of T-cell reconstitution after alpha-beta-depleted transplantation in children. This clonotype showed up just a few times. Its antigen is not known. The TCRbeta library was prepared with unique molecular identifiers. TCRdb reanalysed the PCR reads using MiXCR and keeps one entry per CDR3 protein. The data show 500,000 to 650,000 distinct CDR3 sequences, with about an eighth seen just once and 13% to 15% held by the top ten. This CDR3 is built from 15 residues. The V end lost 5 bases, the J end lost 0 bases, and 11 bases lay between the germline ends. Germline V lookup: CDR1 LGHNT, CDR2 FRNRAP. General observations from the study: Several hundred expanded graft clones reportedly supplied alpha-beta T cells about two months after transplant. At one year after transplant, newly produced T cells mostly accounted for T-cell counts and diversity. Some patients' high day-60 TCRbeta diversity was traced to surviving recipient T cells and thymic progenitors.

The sequence came from a female patient aged 2 to 10 who had a stem cell transplant for aplastic anemia, so the T cells may come from the graft donor. The chain carries TRBV12-5 and TRBJ2-1, with TRBD2 as a possible D gene (5 bases). The sequencing used PBMCs, mostly from graft donor cells, collected 180 days after TCRalphabeta/CD19-depleted stem cell transplant. CDR3 nucleotides: TGTGCTAGTGGTCCCTTCGGGGACTCCTACAATGAGCAGTTCTTC. Protein product: CASGPFGDSYNEQFF.